This T cell receptor (beta chain) was captured in a study of response to subunit inactivated influenza vaccine. Whole-study results and caveats: The authors offered the suggestion that each seasonal influenza vaccination recruits few new T cells.

Germline V gives CDR1 LNHDA, CDR2 SQIVND (reference sequence). The CDR3 length is 16 residues. V lost 7 bases and J lost 4; bases outside the gene matches: 12. TCRdb passed the RT-PCR reads through MiXCR, listing each CDR3 protein once. In the table there are some 300,000 distinct CDR3 sequences, about 20% of which are singletons. This clonotype turned up a few times. Its target is unknown. This receptor was identified in a man between 50 and 70 years old who received an inactivated influenza vaccine. The V gene is TRBV19, the J gene TRBJ2-3, with 9 bases fitting TRBD1. Here the sequenced sample was PBMCs from blood, taken less than 22 months after vaccination. The CDR3 protein is CASTTWGQGLPDTQYF. The CDR3 DNA reads TGTGCCAGTACCACTTGGGGACAGGGCTTGCCAGATACGCAGTATTTT.